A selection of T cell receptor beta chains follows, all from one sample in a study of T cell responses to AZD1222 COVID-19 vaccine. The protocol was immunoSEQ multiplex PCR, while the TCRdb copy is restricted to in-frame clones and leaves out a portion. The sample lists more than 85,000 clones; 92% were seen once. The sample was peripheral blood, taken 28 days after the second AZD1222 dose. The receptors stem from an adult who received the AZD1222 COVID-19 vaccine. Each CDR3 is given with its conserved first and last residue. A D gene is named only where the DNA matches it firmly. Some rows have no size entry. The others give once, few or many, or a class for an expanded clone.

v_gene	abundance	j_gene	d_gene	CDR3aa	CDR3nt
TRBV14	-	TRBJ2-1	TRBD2	CASSQESGFFASGGSNRNEQFF	TGTGCCAGCAGCCAAGAGTCCGGTTTTTTTGCTAGCGGGGGGTCGAACCGCAATGAGCAGTTCTTC
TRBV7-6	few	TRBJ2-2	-	CASSLMGPQGGELFF	TGTGCCAGCAGCTTAATGGGACCCCAAGGGGGGGAGCTGTTTTTT
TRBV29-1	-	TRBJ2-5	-	CSVAPGHTQETQYF	TGCAGCGTTGCCCCGGGACATACACAAGAGACCCAGTACTTC
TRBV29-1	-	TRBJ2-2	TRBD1	CSVRTGPTNTGELFF	TGCAGCGTCAGGACAGGGCCAACGAACACCGGGGAGCTGTTTTTT
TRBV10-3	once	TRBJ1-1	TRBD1	CAIRGTVPTEAFF	TGTGCCATCAGGGGGACAGTTCCCACTGAAGCTTTCTTT
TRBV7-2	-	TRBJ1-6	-	CASSLAVDSPLHF	TGTGCCAGCAGCTTAGCGGTTGATTCACCCCTCCACTTT
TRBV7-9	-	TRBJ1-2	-	CASSFGGALRGYTF	TGTGCCAGCAGCTTTGGAGGGGCGCTCCGAGGCTACACCTTC
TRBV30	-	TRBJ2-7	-	CAWSPSDPSSYEQYF	TGTGCCTGGAGTCCCTCGGACCCTAGCTCCTACGAGCAGTACTTC
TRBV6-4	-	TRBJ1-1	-	CASSRYMNTEAFF	TGTGCCAGCAGTAGATACATGAACACTGAAGCTTTCTTT
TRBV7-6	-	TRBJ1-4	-	CASSLTTEGGEKLFF	TGTGCCAGCAGCTTAACAACAGAGGGGGGTGAAAAACTGTTTTTT
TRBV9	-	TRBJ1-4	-	CASSLGAGGWTNEKLFF	TGTGCCAGCAGCCTGGGTGCGGGGGGCTGGACTAATGAAAAACTGTTTTTT
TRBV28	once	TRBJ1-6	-	CASSFPGAFLSPLHF	TGTGCCAGCAGTTTCCCAGGAGCTTTCCTTTCACCCCTCCACTTT
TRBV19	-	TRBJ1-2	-	CASSMGRNYGYTF	TGTGCCAGTAGTATGGGCAGAAACTATGGCTACACCTTC
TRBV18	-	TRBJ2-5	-	CASSPLHGWETQYF	TGTGCCAGCTCACCCTTACACGGCTGGGAGACCCAGTACTTC
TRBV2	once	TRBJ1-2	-	CASRVGGHGYTF	TGTGCCAGCAGGGTCGGGGGCCATGGCTACACCTTC
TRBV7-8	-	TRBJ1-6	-	CASSLAGGDSPLHF	TGTGCCAGCAGCTTAGCCGGGGGGGATTCACCCCTCCACTTT
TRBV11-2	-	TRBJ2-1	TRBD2	CASSPWTSGDEQFF	TGTGCCAGCAGCCCCTGGACTAGCGGGGACGAGCAGTTCTTC
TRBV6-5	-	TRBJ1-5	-	CASSPRPLNQPQHF	TGTGCCAGCAGTCCGCGTCCGCTAAATCAGCCCCAGCATTTT